This T cell receptor beta chain is from a study of control samples from healthy donors and cancer patients. The data were produced by immunoSEQ multiplex PCR, yet TCRdb's version contains in-frame clones alone and is incomplete. The data show about 140,000 clones, around 94% seen once. Germline loops: CDR1 MNHEY, CDR2 SVGEGT. The CDR3 extends over 15 amino acids. Trimming took 6 bases from V and 0 from J, leaving 11 bases between them. What was sequenced was blood. This chain uses TRBV6-2 or TRBV6-3 with TRBJ1-4, with D possibly being TRBD1 (5 bases). The TCR was taken from a man aged 35 to 55 in good health. CDR3 nucleotide sequence: TGTGCCAGCAGGCCTGGGACGGCAACTAATGAAAAACTGTTTTTT. Amino acid sequence: CASRPGTATNEKLFF.